This TCR beta chain originates from a study of T-cell memory formation after mild COVID-19. General study findings and limits: A subset of responding clones appeared in pre-infection memory, suggesting cross-reactive memory joined.

This clonotype was seen more than once but under ten times. Its antigen is not known. MiXCR, applied by TCRdb to the 5' RACE reads, yields one record per CDR3 protein. In the table there are under 250,000 distinct CDR3 sequences, 27% of which are singletons. The CDR3 loop spans 14 amino acids. Germline V CDR1 and CDR2: SGHTA, FQGTGA. The V end lost 5 bases, the J end lost 0 bases, and 10 bases lay between the germline ends. The sequenced sample was PBMCs or a T cell subset sorted from them (not recorded which). The V gene is TRBV7-3, the J gene TRBJ2-5, with D uncertain. This TCR derives from an adult woman who had mild COVID-19 (a few samples of this study predate the infection). Cell type and time point are not known. For the CDR3, the DNA is TGTGCCAGCAGCCCCCGACGGAACCAAGAGACCCAGTACTTC. Translation gives CASSPRRNQETQYF.